This T cell receptor beta chain was retrieved from a study of memory CD4+ T cells and cytomegalovirus serostatus. Germline CDR1 and CDR2: MDHEN and SYDVKM. The CDR3 runs to 16 residues. V was pared by 5 bases and J by 0 bases, with 14 bases between. The sort gate was single viable CD3+CD4+CD8-CD45RO+ cells for memory CD4+ T cells. This clone has a single count. TCRdb's table, derived via immunoSEQ multiplex PCR, lists solely in-frame clones and lacks some. The table records over 50,000 clones, roughly 80% of them present only once. The TCR originated in an adult in good health and CMV-seronegative. Material for sequencing was memory CD4+ T cells from blood. This chain joins TRBV28 and TRBJ1-3; D is undetermined. The CDR3 loop is CASSPLQLLSGNTIYF. The CDR3 coding sequence is TGTGCCAGCAGTCCCTTACAGTTACTCTCTGGAAACACCATATATTTT.